These 13 T cell receptor beta chains share one sample of origin, sequenced in a study of memory CD4+ T cells and cytomegalovirus serostatus. The sort gate was single viable CD3+CD4+CD8-CD45RO+ cells for memory CD4+ T cells. Clones were sequenced by immunoSEQ multiplex PCR, and TCRdb holds only the in-frame ones, with some missing. The sample yields tens of thousands of clones, approximately 80% seen once. The sample consisted of memory CD4+ T cells from blood. These receptors came from an adult in good health and CMV-seronegative.

This clone has a handful of counts. The CDR3 loop is CASSSLKTNQPQHF. CDR3 in DNA: TGTGCCAGCAGCTCGTTGAAAACGAATCAGCCCCAGCATTTT. The chain is built from TRBV13 and TRBJ1-5; the D is unclear. CDR3 length: 14 amino acids. V lost 4 bases, J lost 4 bases, and 11 bases lay in between. Germline CDR1 and CDR2: PRHDT and FYEKMQ (reference sequence).

This chain uses TRBV15 with TRBJ2-5; D not certain. CDR3 size: 12 residues. Germline lookup yields CDR1 LNHNV and CDR2 YYDKDF (reference sequence). Trimming took off 1 base at V and 9 bases at J, with 9 bases between the two ends. CDR3 DNA: TGTGCCACCAGCAGAGGAAGCCAGCCCCAGTACTTC. It specifies CATSRGSQPQYF. Variable domain in full (rest from reference TRBV15 and TRBJ2-5): DAMVIQNPRYQVTQFGKPVTLSCSQTLNHNVMYWYQQKSSQAPKLLFHYYDKDFNNEADTPDNFQSRRPNTSFCFLDIRSPGLGDTAMYLCATSRGSQPQYFGPGTRLLVL.

The chain couples TRBV2 to TRBJ2-1; 11 bases match TRBD2. The germline CDR1 and CDR2 sequences are SNHLY and FYNNEI. The J segment lost 5 bases and the V segment lost 4 bases, leaving 7 bases of the junction unmatched. This CDR3 has 16 amino acids. As DNA, the CDR3 is TGTGCCAGCAGTGGACTAGCGGGAAACTCACACAATGAGCAGTTCTTC. Its translation: CASSGLAGNSHNEQFF.

The chain couples TRBV7-6 to TRBJ1-5, with D unclear. V gave up 1 base and J gave up 4 bases, with 11 bases separating them. The CDR3 is 15 amino acids. CDR1 is SGHVS and CDR2 is FNYEAQ in the germline V gene. CDR3 in DNA: TGTGCCAGCAGCTTAGGGACCGCAGGTAATCAGCCCCAGCATTTT. Translation: CASSLGTAGNQPQHF.

The chain uses TRBV5-4 and TRBJ1-6, with TRBD1 matching over 9 bases. The CDR3 is 14 amino acids. Germline assignment: CDR1 SGHNT and CDR2 YYREEE (reference sequence). Unmatched junction bases numbered 2, after V lost 2 bases and J lost 8 bases. The CDR3 DNA reads as TGTGCCAGCAGCTTTGGGGACAGGGATTCACCCCTCCACTTT. It translates to CASSFGDRDSPLHF.

The V gene is TRBV6-5, the J gene TRBJ2-7; D not resolved. Germline assignment: CDR1 MNHEY and CDR2 SVGAGI. V was trimmed by 6 bases and J by 3 bases, leaving 9 bases between them. The CDR3 totals 12 residues. The CDR3 nucleotides read TGTGCCAGCAGCCCTAGGTACTACGAGCAGTACTTC. As protein: CASSPRYYEQYF.

This chain joins TRBV6-1 and TRBJ2-7; TRBD1 agrees at 8 bases. This CDR3 is built from 13 residues. The junction had 1 base not matched to a gene; V was cut back by 4 bases and J by 2 bases. CDR1 and CDR2 (germline): MNHNS, SASEGT. The CDR3 loop reads CASSGDRTYEQYF. For the CDR3, the DNA is TGTGCCAGCAGTGGGGACAGGACCTACGAGCAGTACTTC.

The genes are TRBV5-4 and TRBJ1-2; no reliable D call. Germline CDR1 and CDR2: SGHNT and YYREEE (reference sequence). Trimming cost V 1 base and J 8 bases, with 9 bases left between them. The length of the CDR3 is 12 residues. CDR3 DNA: TGTGCCAGCAGCTTGCCCGTGTCCGGCTACACCTTC. Translating it yields CASSLPVSGYTF.

The rearrangement uses TRBV9 and TRBJ1-1; TRBD1 might be the D (5 bases). Per the germline V gene, CDR1 is SGDLS and CDR2 is YYNGEE. The CDR3 is made up of 12 amino acids. V was cut by 4 bases and J by 7 bases, with 11 bases left in between. The DNA of the CDR3 is TGTGCCAGCAGCCCAGGAAGGGGTGAAGCTTTCTTT. Protein: CASSPGRGEAFF.

The chain employs TRBV25-1 and TRBJ1-4; tentatively, D is TRBD1 (5 bases). Per the germline V gene, CDR1 is MGHDK and CDR2 is SYGVNS. The ends were cut back, 3 bases at V and 4 bases at J, with 12 bases in the middle. The CDR3 is 15 residues long. CDR3 amino acids: CASSEFSGFNEKLFF. Written as DNA, the CDR3 is TGTGCCAGCAGTGAGTTTTCAGGGTTTAATGAAAAACTGTTTTTT. The full variable domain, its missing parts supplied by reference TRBV25-1 and TRBJ1-4, is EADIYQTPRYLVIGTGKKITLECSQTMGHDKMYWYQQDPGMELHLIHYSYGVNSTEKGDLSSESTVSRIRTEHFPLTLESARPSHTSQYLCASSEFSGFNEKLFFGSGTQLSVL.

In its sample, this clone was seen once. The J gene is TRBJ2-2, the V gene TRBV29-1, with D unclear. Per germline, CDR1 SQVTM and CDR2 ANQGSEA. This CDR3 comprises 12 residues. V dropped 0 bases and J dropped 7 bases, with 6 bases sitting between them. CDR3 residues: CSVEEGGGELFF. The CDR3 DNA sequence: TGCAGCGTTGAAGAAGGTGGCGGGGAGCTGTTTTTT.

The CDR3 here is CASSYGRLYGYTF. The CDR3 nucleotides are TGCGCCAGCAGCTACGGACGGTTATATGGCTACACCTTC. The chain carries TRBV5-1 and TRBJ1-2, with D hard to call. Deletions cut 3 bases from V and 5 bases from J, with 11 bases between. Germline V CDR1 and CDR2: SGHRS, YFSETQ. The CDR3 spans 13 residues.

The chain carries TRBV6-5 and TRBJ1-4, with D maybe TRBD1 (5 bases). Germline V gene sequence: CDR1 MNHEY, CDR2 SVGAGI. V was clipped by 0 bases and J by 8 bases, with 16 bases between them. This CDR3 is built from 16 residues. CDR3: CASSYSPAGVTEKLFF. The CDR3 DNA reads as TGTGCCAGCAGTTACTCCCCCGCGGGGGTTACCGAAAAACTGTTTTTT.